This T cell receptor beta chain was found in a study of T cell responses to AZD1222 COVID-19 vaccine (dated by TCRdb to the early 2020s). About the investigation overall: Because spike-specific TCR depth and breadth did not differ between the two schedules, AZD1222 recipients who got a second dose at roughly 4 weeks were pooled with those who got a second dose at roughly 12 weeks. TCR sequencing covered 233 trial participants: 207 given two doses of AZD1222 and 26 given two doses of MenACWY control vaccine. Trial participants were enrolled into age subgroups of 18-55, 56-69 and 70-plus years, which contained 148, 28 and 57 TCR-sequenced participants, respectively. Points the paper makes about the study in general: Reportedly, almost half of the unique spike-specific TCRs recognized epitopes lying outside the regions that are mutated in the B.1.351 and B.1.1.7 variants. Participants were mostly white British and included more females than males, and it was suggested by the authors that clonal diversity may have been underestimated. After two AZD1222 doses, both the breadth and the depth of spike-specific TCRs were significantly higher than at day 0 and than in MenACWY recipients. The 56-69-year group was small, and its depth increase did not reach significance, likely because of low power. No day 14 peak-response samples were available, so repertoires were characterized only after the peak T cell response. The vaccine-associated CD4 TCRs covered the entire spike protein, and the dominant responses fell in regions 160-218 and 743-854. Conclusions about previously exposed vaccinees are limited, since just a handful of AZD1222 recipients were seropositive for SARS-CoV-2 at baseline.

This clone has just a few counts. Its antigen remains undetermined. No quality values exist for individual bases; no much larger clone is one base distant. The CDR1 and CDR2 encoded by the germline V gene (reference sequence) are MNHEY and SMNVEV. V is clipped by 10 bases and J by 9 bases, and the sequence between their germline boundaries is 13 bases long. Its CDR3 holds 11 amino acids, cysteine through phenylalanine. The kept DNA is CDR3 alone, 33 bases in frame from the first base. Per the publication, the time point label means: baseline before first vaccination. Vaccinee samples were obtained from the UK trials COV001 and COV002, which included a single-blind randomized controlled phase 2/3 trial of AZD1222 (ChAdOx1 nCoV-19) in healthy adults. For TCRbeta chain sequencing, PBMC samples from trial participants were taken at day 0 and at day 28 after the second dose. The CDR3 regions of human TCRbeta chains were subjected to immunosequencing. The source study handled its data this way. TCRs in the repertoires were compared against a reference library of SARS-CoV-2-specific TCRs that had been generated with the MIRA antigen-specificity platform. Breadth was defined as the fraction of unique TCRs that were SARS-CoV-2-associated. Depth was defined as the fraction of total T cells that were SARS-CoV-2-associated. Using the MIRA data, every spike-specific TCR was mapped to the spike region that the TCR reacted to and assigned to either a CD4 or a CD8 class. Log10-transformed breadth and depth values were compared by one-way ANOVA with Sidak's multiple comparisons tests. Not all clones reach the TCRdb copy of this immuneACCESS table, which keeps in-frame sequences only. Checked studies attribute under half of the gap to unresolved V genes and leave the rest unexplained. The V and J calls and clone size are taken from that table; D and trimming were inferred from the DNA. The sample records 110,000 to 150,000 clones, 80% to 90% of which are singletons. Less than 9.5% of the sample is held by the ten biggest clonotypes.

This material consisted of peripheral blood, taken on day 0 of AZD1222 vaccination. The V gene is TRBV27 and the J gene is TRBJ2-1, with TRBD2 tentatively as D gene (5 bases match). This receptor was obtained from an adult in good health. At the DNA level, the sequence is TGTGCCACCCATCTCGGGGTTGAGCAGTTCTTC. The translation is CATHLGVEQFF.